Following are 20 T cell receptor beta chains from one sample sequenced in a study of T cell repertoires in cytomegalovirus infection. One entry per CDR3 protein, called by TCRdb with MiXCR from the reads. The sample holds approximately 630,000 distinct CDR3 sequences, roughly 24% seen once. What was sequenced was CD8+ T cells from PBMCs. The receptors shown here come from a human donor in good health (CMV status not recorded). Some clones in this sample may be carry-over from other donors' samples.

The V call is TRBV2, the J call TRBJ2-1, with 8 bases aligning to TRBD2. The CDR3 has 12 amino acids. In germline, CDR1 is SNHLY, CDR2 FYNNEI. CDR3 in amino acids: CSHRGGFNEQFF. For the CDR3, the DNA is TGTTCACATCGGGGGGGGTTCAATGAGCAGTTCTTC.

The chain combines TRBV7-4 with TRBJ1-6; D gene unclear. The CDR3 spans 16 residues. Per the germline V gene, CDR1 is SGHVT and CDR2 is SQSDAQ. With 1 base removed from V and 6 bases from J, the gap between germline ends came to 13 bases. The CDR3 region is CASSLVAASSNSPLHF. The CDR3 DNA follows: TGTGCCAGCAGCTTAGTGGCAGCCTCTTCTAATTCACCCCTCCACTTT.

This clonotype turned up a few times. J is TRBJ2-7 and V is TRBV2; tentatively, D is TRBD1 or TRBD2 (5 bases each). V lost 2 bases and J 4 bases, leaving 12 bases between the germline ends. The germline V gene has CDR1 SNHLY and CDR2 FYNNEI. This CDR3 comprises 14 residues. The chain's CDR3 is CASSEKGRVYEQYF. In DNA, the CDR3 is TGTGCCAGCAGTGAAAAGGGGAGAGTATACGAGCAGTACTTC.

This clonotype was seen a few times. Here the CDR3 DNA reads TGTGCCAGCAGACCAACAGGGAAAGGGTATCAGCCCCAGCATTTT. It specifies CASRPTGKGYQPQHF. V gene TRBV6-6 combines with J gene TRBJ1-5; perhaps TRBD1 as D (6 bases). There are 15 residues in the CDR3. The ends were cut back, 6 bases at V and 5 bases at J, with 17 bases in the middle. Germline V gene sequence: CDR1 MNHNY, CDR2 SVGAGI (reference sequence).

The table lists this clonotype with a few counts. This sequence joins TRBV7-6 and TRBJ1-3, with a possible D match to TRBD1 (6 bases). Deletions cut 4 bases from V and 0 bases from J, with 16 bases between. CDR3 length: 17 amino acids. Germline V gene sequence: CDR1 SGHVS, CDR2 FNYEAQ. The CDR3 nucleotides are TGTGCCAGCAGCTCTTGGACAGCTCCTTCCTCTGGAAACACCATATATTTT. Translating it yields CASSSWTAPSSGNTIYF.

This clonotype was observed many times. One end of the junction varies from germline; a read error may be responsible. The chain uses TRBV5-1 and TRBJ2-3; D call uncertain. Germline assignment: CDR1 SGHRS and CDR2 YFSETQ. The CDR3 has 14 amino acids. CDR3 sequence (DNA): TGTGCCAGCAGCTTAGGGTTAGGTCCAGATACGCAGTATTTT. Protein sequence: CASSLGLGPDTQYF.

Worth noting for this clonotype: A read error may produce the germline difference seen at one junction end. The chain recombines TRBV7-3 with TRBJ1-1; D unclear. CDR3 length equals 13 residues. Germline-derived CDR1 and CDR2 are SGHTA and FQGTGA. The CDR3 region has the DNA TGTGCCAACAGCTTAACGGGGAAGACTGTAGCTTTCTTT. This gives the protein CANSLTGKTVAFF.

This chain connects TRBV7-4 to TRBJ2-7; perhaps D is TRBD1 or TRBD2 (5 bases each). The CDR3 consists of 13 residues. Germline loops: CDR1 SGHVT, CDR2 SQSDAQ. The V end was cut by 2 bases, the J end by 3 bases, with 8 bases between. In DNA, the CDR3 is TGTGCCAGCAGCTTAATGGGGGACTACGAGCAGTACGTC. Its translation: CASSLMGDYEQYV.

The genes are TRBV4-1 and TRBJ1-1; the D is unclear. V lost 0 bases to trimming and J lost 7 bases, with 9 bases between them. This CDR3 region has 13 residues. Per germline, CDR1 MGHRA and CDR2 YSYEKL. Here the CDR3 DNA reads TGCGCCAGCAGCCAAGATACCCTACTTGAAGCTTTCTTT. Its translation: CASSQDTLLEAFF.

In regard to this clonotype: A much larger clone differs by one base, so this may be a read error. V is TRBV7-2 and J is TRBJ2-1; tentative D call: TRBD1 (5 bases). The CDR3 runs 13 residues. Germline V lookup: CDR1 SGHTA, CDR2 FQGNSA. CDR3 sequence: CANSLDSNNEQFF. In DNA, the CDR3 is TGTGCCAACAGCCTTGACAGCAACAATGAGCAGTTCTTC.

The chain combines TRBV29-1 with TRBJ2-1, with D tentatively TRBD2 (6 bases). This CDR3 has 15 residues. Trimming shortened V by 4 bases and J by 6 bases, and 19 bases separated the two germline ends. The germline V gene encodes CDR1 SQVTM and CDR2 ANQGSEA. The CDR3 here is CSVVGGWEETNEQFF. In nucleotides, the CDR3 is TGCAGCGTTGTGGGGGGTTGGGAGGAAACCAATGAGCAGTTCTTC.

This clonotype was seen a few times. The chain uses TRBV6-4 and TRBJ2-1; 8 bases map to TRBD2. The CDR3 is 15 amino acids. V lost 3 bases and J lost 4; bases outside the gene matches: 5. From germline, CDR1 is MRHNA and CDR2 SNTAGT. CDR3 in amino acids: CASSEVLAEYNEQFF. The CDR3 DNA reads TGTGCCAGCAGTGAAGTACTAGCGGAGTACAATGAGCAGTTCTTC.

The CDR3 DNA sequence: TGTGCCACGAGCGGGGGGGAAGAGACCCAGTACTTC. It translates to CATSGGEETQYF. This chain uses TRBV15 with TRBJ2-5, with 10 nucleotides matching TRBD2. CDR1 LNHNV and CDR2 YYDKDF come from the germline V gene (reference sequence). V lost 9 bases, J lost 3 bases, and 1 base stayed unmatched. This CDR3 has 12 residues.

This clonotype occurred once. CDR3 in amino acids: CASSRVAGGPYNEQFF. In DNA, the CDR3 is TGTGCCAGCAGTAGAGTAGCGGGGGGGCCTTACAATGAGCAGTTCTTC. The chain has TRBV28 and TRBJ2-1; 11 nucleotides match TRBD2. This CDR3 spans 16 amino acids. The germline V gene has CDR1 MDHEN and CDR2 SYDVKM. Losses at the gene ends were 5 bases for V and 4 bases for J; bases not matched to a gene: 7.

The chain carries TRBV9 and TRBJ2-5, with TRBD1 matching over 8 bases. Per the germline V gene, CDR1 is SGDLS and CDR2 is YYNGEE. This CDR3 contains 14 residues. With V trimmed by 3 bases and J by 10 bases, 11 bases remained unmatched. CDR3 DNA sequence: TGTGCCAGCAGCGCAACGGGACAGGCCCCTAACCAGTACTTC. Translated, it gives CASSATGQAPNQYF.

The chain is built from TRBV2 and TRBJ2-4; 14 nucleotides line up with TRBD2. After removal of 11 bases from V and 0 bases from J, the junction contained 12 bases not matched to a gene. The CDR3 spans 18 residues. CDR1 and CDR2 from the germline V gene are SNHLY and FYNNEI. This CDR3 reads CAAGGLAGEQLAKNIQYF. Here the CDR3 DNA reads TGTGCCGCCGGGGGACTAGCGGGGGAACAATTAGCCAAAAACATTCAGTACTTC.

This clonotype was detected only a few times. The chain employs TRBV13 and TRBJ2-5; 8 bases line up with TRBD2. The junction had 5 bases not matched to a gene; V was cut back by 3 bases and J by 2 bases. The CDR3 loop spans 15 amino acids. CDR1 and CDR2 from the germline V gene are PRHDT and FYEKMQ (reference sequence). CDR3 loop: CASSLLGGGQETQYF. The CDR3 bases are TGTGCCAGCAGCTTGTTGGGCGGGGGGCAAGAGACCCAGTACTTC.

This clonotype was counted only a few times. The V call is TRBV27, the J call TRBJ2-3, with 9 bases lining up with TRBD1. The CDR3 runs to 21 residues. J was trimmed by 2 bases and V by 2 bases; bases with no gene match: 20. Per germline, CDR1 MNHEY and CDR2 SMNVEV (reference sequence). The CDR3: CASSLKWTGAYPYLNTDTQYF. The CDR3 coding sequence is TGTGCCAGCAGTTTAAAATGGACAGGGGCGTACCCTTACCTCAACACAGATACGCAGTATTTT.

DNA for the CDR3: TGTGCCAGCAGCCTCGACAGGGGGCGCCCCGGCGAGCAGTACGTC. Its translation is CASSLDRGRPGEQYV. V usage is TRBV28 and J usage is TRBJ2-7, with 10 nucleotides matching TRBD1. The CDR3 contains 15 residues. The germline V gene encodes CDR1 MDHEN and CDR2 SYDVKM. Germline trimming cut 6 bases from V and 6 bases from J; bases unmatched to any gene: 11.

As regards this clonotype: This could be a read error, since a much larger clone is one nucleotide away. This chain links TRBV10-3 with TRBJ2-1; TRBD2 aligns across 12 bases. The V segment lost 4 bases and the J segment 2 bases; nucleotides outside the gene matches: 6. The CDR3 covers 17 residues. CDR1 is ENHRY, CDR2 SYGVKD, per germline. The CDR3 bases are TGTGCCATCAGTGGACTAGCGGGGGACACAACCTACAATGAGCAGTTCTTC. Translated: CAISGLAGDTTYNEQFF.